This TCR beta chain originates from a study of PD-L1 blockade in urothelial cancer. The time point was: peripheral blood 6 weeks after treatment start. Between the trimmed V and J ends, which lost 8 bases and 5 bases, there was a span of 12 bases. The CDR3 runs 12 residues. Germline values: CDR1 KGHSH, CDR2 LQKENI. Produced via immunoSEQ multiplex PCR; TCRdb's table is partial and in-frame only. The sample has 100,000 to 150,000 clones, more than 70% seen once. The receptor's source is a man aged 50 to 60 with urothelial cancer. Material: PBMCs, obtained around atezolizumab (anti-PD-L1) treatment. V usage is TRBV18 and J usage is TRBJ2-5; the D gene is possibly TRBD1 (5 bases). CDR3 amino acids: CASHQGGETQYF. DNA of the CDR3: TGTGCCAGCCACCAGGGTGGGGAGACCCAGTACTTC.